Listed below are T cell receptor beta chains from one sample, sequenced in a study of blood T cell repertoires in COVID-19. Assay: immunoSEQ multiplex PCR; the TCRdb copy retains only in-frame clones and omits some. The sample yields about 180,000 clones, 80% to 90% seen once. Sequencing used peripheral blood. The receptors derive from a human donor with active or convalescent COVID-19. The donor label of this sample is uncertain. Both conserved end residues are part of each CDR3. D genes are given only for firm matches. Clone sizes are given selectively: once, few, many, or a class where the clone is expanded.

length,V,D,J,size,CDR3,DNA
18,TRBV5-1,.,TRBJ1-4,.,CASSLYGLGASTNEKLFF,TGCGCCAGCAGCTTGTACGGGCTGGGGGCCTCAACTAATGAAAAACTGTTTTTT
15,TRBV7-3,.,TRBJ2-7,.,CASSLNPGVSYEQYF,TGTGCCAGCAGCCTAAACCCGGGGGTCTCCTACGAGCAGTACTTC
16,TRBV4-1,.,TRBJ1-3,.,CASSQEWSYSGNTIYF,TGCGCCAGCAGCCAAGAGTGGAGCTACTCTGGAAACACCATATATTTT
16,TRBV5-1,.,TRBJ2-1,.,CASSLGDISSYNEQFF,TGCGCCAGCAGCTTGGGGGACATAAGCTCCTACAATGAGCAGTTCTTC
13,TRBV30,.,TRBJ1-6,.,CAWSVRGKSPLHF,TGTGCCTGGAGTGTAAGGGGTAAATCACCCCTCCACTTT
13,TRBV9,TRBD1,TRBJ1-6,.,CASGTGGGSPLHF,TGTGCCAGCGGAACAGGGGGCGGTTCACCCCTCCACTTT
16,TRBV5-1,.,TRBJ2-7,.,CASSLEGRVGFYEQYF,TGCGCCAGCAGCTTGGAAGGCAGGGTAGGGTTCTACGAGCAGTACTTC
17,TRBV27,TRBD2,TRBJ2-2,once,CASTKAGGIENTGELFF,TGTGCCAGCACCAAAGCGGGAGGGATAGAAAACACCGGGGAGCTGTTTTTT
13,TRBV2,.,TRBJ1-5,.,CASSVNRYQPQHF,TGTGCCAGCAGTGTCAACAGATATCAGCCCCAGCATTTT
15,TRBV30,.,TRBJ1-2,.,CAWSVLSQTVYGYTF,TGTGCCTGGAGTGTACTTAGTCAGACTGTCTATGGCTACACCTTC
13,TRBV5-6,.,TRBJ2-1,.,CASSQGPGDEQFF,TGTGCCAGCAGCCAAGGCCCCGGGGATGAGCAGTTCTTC
16,TRBV29-1,TRBD2,TRBJ2-1,.,CSVAGGVGPSYNEQFF,TGCAGCGTTGCGGGAGGAGTGGGTCCCTCCTACAATGAGCAGTTCTTC
15,TRBV6-5,.,TRBJ2-1,.,CASSPIGTQGNEQFF,TGTGCCAGCAGCCCCATTGGGACACAGGGAAATGAGCAGTTCTTC
15,TRBV7-2,.,TRBJ2-3,.,CASSLAESAVDTQYF,TGTGCCAGCAGCTTAGCGGAGTCGGCGGTAGATACGCAGTATTTT
13,TRBV2,TRBD2,TRBJ2-3,.,CASSGGRTDTQYF,TGTGCCAGTAGCGGGGGGCGCACAGATACGCAGTATTTT
15,TRBV10-3,TRBD1,TRBJ1-4,.,CAISDSGQANEKLFF,TGTGCCATCAGTGACTCGGGACAGGCTAATGAAAAACTGTTTTTT